The 11 T cell receptor beta chains given below trace back to one sample, sequenced in a study of blood T cell repertoires in COVID-19. Libraries were prepared by immunoSEQ multiplex PCR; TCRdb keeps only in-frame clonotypes and omits some of them. The sample has 350,000 to 400,000 clones, nearly 90% seen once. The sequencing sample was made of peripheral blood. The source is a man aged 18-30 years with active or convalescent COVID-19.

The chain joins TRBV7-7 to TRBJ1-1; tentative D call: TRBD1 (6 bases). This CDR3 contains 13 residues. Germline CDR1 and CDR2: SSHAT and FNYEAQ (reference sequence). V shed 3 bases and J shed 1 base, with 6 bases lying between them. The CDR3 spells CASSLGQNTEAFF. The CDR3, as DNA: TGTGCCAGCAGCTTGGGACAGAACACTGAAGCTTTCTTT.

The genes are TRBV5-1 and TRBJ1-1, with D perhaps TRBD1 (5 bases). Per the germline V gene, CDR1 is SGHRS and CDR2 is YFSETQ. The V end lost 3 bases, the J end lost 0 bases, and 12 bases lay between the germline ends. The CDR3 is made up of 15 amino acids. CDR3 in DNA: TGCGCCAGCAGCTGGGCTACAGGAGTGAACACTGAAGCTTTCTTT. Encoded protein: CASSWATGVNTEAFF. The variable domain in full, with the rest retrieved from reference TRBV5-1 and TRBJ1-1, is KAGVTQTPRYLIKTRGQQVTLSCSPISGHRSVSWYQQTPGQGLQFLFEYFSETQRNKGNFPGRFSGRQFSNSRSEMNVSTLELGDSALYLCASSWATGVNTEAFFGQGTRLTVV.

This clone has only one observation. The CDR3 nucleotides are TGTGCCACCAGCAGAGGAGCGGGAGTTCTCGCAGATACGCAGTATTTT. It encodes CATSRGAGVLADTQYF. This chain links TRBV15 with TRBJ2-3, with 8 bases that match TRBD2. This CDR3 region has 16 residues. The trim removed 1 base at V and 4 bases at J, leaving 7 bases unmatched. The V gene's germline CDR1 is LNHNV and CDR2 YYDKDF (reference sequence).

This chain connects TRBV2 to TRBJ2-2, with 7 bases identical to TRBD2. Germline lookup yields CDR1 SNHLY and CDR2 FYNNEI. The trim removed 3 bases at V and 1 base at J, leaving 2 bases unmatched. The CDR3 has 15 residues. CDR3 DNA: TGTGCCAGCAGTGACTGGGGGGGGAACACCGGGGAGCTGTTTTTT. Translation gives CASSDWGGNTGELFF. The complete variable domain, with remaining parts taken from reference TRBV2 and TRBJ2-2, reads EPEVTQTPSHQVTQMGQEVILRCVPISNHLYFYWYRQILGQKVEFLVSFYNNEISEKSEIFDDQFSVERPDGSNFTLKIRSTKLEDSAMYFCASSDWGGNTGELFFGEGSRLTVL.

J is TRBJ1-2 and V is TRBV18; 7 bases fit TRBD1. Germline assignment: CDR1 KGHSH and CDR2 LQKENI. The CDR3 length is 15 residues. J gave up 5 bases and V 3 bases, and 9 bases lay outside the gene matches. CDR3 in amino acids: CASSPSVQGDYGYTF. CDR3 DNA sequence: TGTGCCAGCTCACCCTCCGTGCAGGGGGATTATGGCTACACCTTC.

The CDR3 DNA reads as TGTGCCAGCAGTGATTCCAGCGGGAGAACAGATACGCAGTATTTT. Residues: CASSDSSGRTDTQYF. This chain joins TRBV25-1 and TRBJ2-3; 8 bases match TRBD2. The CDR3 is 15 amino acids. V trimming: 3 bases; J trimming: 3 bases; junction bases outside the gene matches: 5. Germline V gene lookup returns CDR1 MGHDK and CDR2 SYGVNS.

This chain connects TRBV7-6 to TRBJ2-1; TRBD2 is a possible D gene (5 bases). Deletions cut 3 bases from V and 0 bases from J, with 9 bases between. This CDR3 region has 15 residues. Germline V CDR1 and CDR2: SGHVS, FNYEAQ. The CDR3 region has the DNA TGTGCCAGCAGCTTGGACTCCAGCTCCTACAATGAGCAGTTCTTC. This sequence encodes CASSLDSSSYNEQFF. The variable domain in full, completed from reference TRBV7-6 and TRBJ2-1, reads GAGVSQSPRYKVTKRGQDVALRCDPISGHVSLYWYRQALGQGPEFLTYFNYEAQQDKSGLPNDRFSAERPEGSISTLTIQRTEQRDSAMYRCASSLDSSSYNEQFFGPGTRLTVL.

The rearrangement joins TRBV19 to TRBJ1-2, with D uncertain. The CDR3 has 16 residues. Looked up from germline, CDR1 is LNHDA and CDR2 is SQIVND (reference sequence). The V end lost 5 bases, the J end lost 0 bases, and 16 bases lay between the germline ends. CDR3 coding DNA: TGTGCCAGTAGTCCTGAGTGGACTCCGGCTAACTATGGCTACACCTTC. Translated: CASSPEWTPANYGYTF.

V is TRBV4-3 and J is TRBJ2-1; D perhaps matches TRBD2 (6 bases). The CDR3 consists of 17 residues. With 0 bases removed from V and 8 bases from J, the gap between germline ends came to 20 bases. Germline CDR1 LGHNA, CDR2 YSLEER. CDR3 residues: CASSQDSSTRPKDEQFF. DNA of the CDR3: TGCGCCAGCAGCCAAGATTCCTCGACTAGACCGAAGGATGAGCAGTTCTTC.

This clone has more than one count but fewer than ten. J is TRBJ2-5 and V is TRBV6-5, with 9 bases aligning to TRBD1. V trimming: 5 bases; J trimming: 4 bases; junction bases outside the gene matches: 8. The CDR3 extends over 15 amino acids. Germline V gene data show CDR1 as MNHEY and CDR2 as SVGAGI. CDR3 protein: CASSRTGAGGETQYF. The CDR3 DNA reads TGTGCCAGCAGTCGGACAGGGGCGGGTGGAGAGACCCAGTACTTC.

The chain joins TRBV5-6 to TRBJ2-4, with D possibly TRBD1 on 6 matching bases. From germline, CDR1 is SGHDT and CDR2 YYEEEE. This CDR3 comprises 19 residues. Deletions cut 3 bases from V and 1 base from J, with 23 bases between. CDR3 region: CASSSSEDRQKRAKNIQYF. CDR3 sequence (DNA): TGTGCCAGCAGCTCCTCCGAAGACAGGCAGAAACGGGCCAAAAACATTCAGTACTTC. Supplemented by reference TRBV5-6 and TRBJ2-4, the full variable domain reads DAGVTQSPTHLIKTRGQQVTLRCSPKSGHDTVSWYQQALGQGPQFIFQYYEEEERQRGNFPDRFSGHQFPNYSSELNVNALLLGDSALYLCASSSSEDRQKRAKNIQYFGAGTRLSVL.